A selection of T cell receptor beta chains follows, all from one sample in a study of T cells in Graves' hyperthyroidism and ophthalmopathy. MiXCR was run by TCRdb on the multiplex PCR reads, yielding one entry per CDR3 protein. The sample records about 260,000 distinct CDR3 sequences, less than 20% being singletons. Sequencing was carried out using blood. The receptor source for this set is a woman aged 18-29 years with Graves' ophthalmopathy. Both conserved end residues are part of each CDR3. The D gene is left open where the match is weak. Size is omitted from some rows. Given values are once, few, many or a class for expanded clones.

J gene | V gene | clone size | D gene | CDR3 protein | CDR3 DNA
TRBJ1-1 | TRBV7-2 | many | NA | CASSGGGNTEAFF | TGTGCCAGCAGCGGCGGGGGGAACACTGAAGCTTTCTTT
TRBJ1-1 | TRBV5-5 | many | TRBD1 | CASSLLGTGDTEAFF | TGTGCCAGCAGCTTGCTTGGGACAGGGGACACTGAAGCTTTCTTT
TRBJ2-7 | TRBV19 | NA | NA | CASSIDRLSPTGTSHEQYF | TGTGCCAGTAGTATAGATCGGCTCTCCCCGACCGGGACATCTCACGAGCAGTACTTC
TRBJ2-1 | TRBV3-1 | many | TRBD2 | CASSHWGLENEQFF | TGTGCCAGCAGCCATTGGGGACTAGAGAATGAGCAGTTCTTC
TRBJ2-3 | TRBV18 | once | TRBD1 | CASSPRQGASDTQYF | TGTGCCAGCTCACCACGGCAGGGGGCATCCGATACGCAGTATTTT
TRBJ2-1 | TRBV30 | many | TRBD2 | CAWKPRTSGGADPTNEQFF | TGTGCCTGGAAACCCCGGACTAGCGGGGGGGCCGATCCTACCAATGAGCAGTTCTTC
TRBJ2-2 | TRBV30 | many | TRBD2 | CAWSDQTSGAGELFF | TGTGCCTGGAGTGATCAGACTAGCGGGGCCGGGGAGCTGTTTTTT
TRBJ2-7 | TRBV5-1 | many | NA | CASSADNSYEQYF | TGCGCCAGCAGCGCGGACAACTCCTACGAGCAGTACTTC
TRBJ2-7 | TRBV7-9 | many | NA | CASLRDPSYEQYF | TGTGCCAGTCTCCGGGACCCCAGCTACGAGCAGTACTTC
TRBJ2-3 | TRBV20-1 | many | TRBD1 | CSARDPGQGRATDTQYF | TGCAGTGCTAGAGATCCTGGACAGGGGAGGGCCACAGATACGCAGTATTTT
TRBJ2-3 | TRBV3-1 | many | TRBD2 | CASSRPDSRERSDTQYF | TGTGCCAGCAGCCGACCAGACTCGCGGGAGAGGTCAGATACGCAGTATTTT
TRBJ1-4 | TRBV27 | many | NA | CASSFVRAGEKLFF | TGTGCCAGCAGTTTCGTCAGGGCTGGTGAAAAACTGTTTTTT
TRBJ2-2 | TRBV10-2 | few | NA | CASMRPHGLSNTGELFF | TGCGCCAGCATGAGGCCGCACGGGCTATCGAACACCGGGGAGCTGTTTTTT
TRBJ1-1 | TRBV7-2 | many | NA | CASSLGGTSEAFF | TGTGCCAGCAGCTTAGGGGGGACCTCTGAAGCTTTCTTT
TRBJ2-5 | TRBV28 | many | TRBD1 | CATLARGQGVETQYF | TGTGCCACCCTCGCCCGGGGACAGGGGGTTGAGACCCAGTACTTC
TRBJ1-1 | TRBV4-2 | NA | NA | CASSRRGGKTEAFF | TGTGCCAGCAGCCGCCGGGGGGGGAAGACTGAAGCTTTCTTT
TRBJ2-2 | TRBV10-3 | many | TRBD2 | CAIGSGRTGELFF | TGTGCCATCGGTAGCGGGAGGACCGGGGAGCTGTTTTTT
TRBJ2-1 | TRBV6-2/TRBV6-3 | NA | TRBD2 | CASSRTSGADNEQFF | TGTGCCAGCAGTCGGACTAGCGGGGCCGACAATGAGCAGTTCTTC
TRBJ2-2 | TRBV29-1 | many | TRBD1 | CSVTDRGWTGELFF | TGCAGCGTGACGGACAGGGGGTGGACCGGGGAGCTGTTTTTT
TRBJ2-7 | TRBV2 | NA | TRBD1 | CASSGTGTGFYEQYF | TGTGCCAGCAGTGGGACCGGGACAGGGTTCTACGAGCAGTACTTC
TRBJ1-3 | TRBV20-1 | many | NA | CSARDPGPGNTIYF | TGCAGTGCTAGGGACCCCGGCCCCGGAAACACCATATATTTT
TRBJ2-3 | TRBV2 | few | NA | CASSEGGGYRSDTQYF | TGTGCCAGCAGTGAAGGGGGCGGGTATAGATCAGATACGCAGTATTTT
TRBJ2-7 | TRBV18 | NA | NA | CASSPVVGFGSYEQYF | TGTGCCAGCTCACCAGTTGTGGGGTTTGGCTCCTACGAGCAGTACTTC
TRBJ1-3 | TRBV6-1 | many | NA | CASSALLGNTIYF | TGTGCCAGCAGTGCCCTTCTAGGAAACACCATATATTTT
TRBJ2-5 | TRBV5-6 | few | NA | CASSFGNRETQYF | TGTGCCAGCAGCTTTGGGAATCGGGAGACCCAGTACTTC
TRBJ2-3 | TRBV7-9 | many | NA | CASSSISRTDTQYF | TGTGCCAGCAGCTCAATTAGCCGCACAGATACGCAGTATTTT
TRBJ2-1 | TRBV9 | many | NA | CASSTGFSYNEQFF | TGTGCCAGCAGCACGGGATTCTCCTACAATGAGCAGTTCTTC
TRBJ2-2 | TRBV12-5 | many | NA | CASGLYTGELFF | TGTGCTAGTGGCCTCTACACCGGGGAGCTGTTTTTT
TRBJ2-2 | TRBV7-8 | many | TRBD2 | CASSTQAGGRRFGELFF | TGTGCCAGCAGCACCCAGGCGGGGGGGCGTAGGTTCGGGGAGCTGTTTTTT
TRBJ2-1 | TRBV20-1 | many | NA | CSASKLQRNPYNEQFF | TGCAGTGCTTCCAAACTTCAGCGGAATCCCTACAATGAGCAGTTCTTC
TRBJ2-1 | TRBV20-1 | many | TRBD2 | CSARAAGVQTYNEQFF | TGCAGTGCTAGGGCGGCGGGGGTTCAGACCTACAATGAGCAGTTCTTC
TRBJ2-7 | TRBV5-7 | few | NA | CASSLIQRQTYEQYF | TGTGCCAGCAGCTTGATTCAAAGGCAGACCTACGAGCAGTACTTC
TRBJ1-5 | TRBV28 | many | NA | CASNSLGQPQHF | TGTGCCAGCAACTCACTGGGTCAGCCCCAGCATTTT
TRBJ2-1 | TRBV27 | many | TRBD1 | CASSLSGQGAGEQFF | TGTGCCAGCAGTTTATCGGGACAGGGGGCAGGGGAGCAGTTCTTC
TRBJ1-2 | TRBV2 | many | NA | CASTSLGSANYGYTF | TGTGCCAGCACCTCTCTGGGATCTGCTAACTATGGCTACACCTTC
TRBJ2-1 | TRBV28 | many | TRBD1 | CASSSPDRTHSYNEQFF | TGTGCCAGCAGTTCCCCGGACAGGACCCACTCCTACAATGAGCAGTTCTTC
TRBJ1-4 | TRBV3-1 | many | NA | CASSNPGANEKLFF | TGTGCCAGCAGTAATCCGGGAGCAAATGAAAAACTGTTTTTT
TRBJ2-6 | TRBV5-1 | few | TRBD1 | CASSLLQGGHSGANVLTF | TGCGCCAGCAGCCTACTACAGGGGGGACACTCTGGGGCCAACGTCCTGACTTTC
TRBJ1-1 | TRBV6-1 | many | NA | CASSEARRGRTEAFF | TGTGCCAGCAGTGAAGCGCGGCGCGGACGAACTGAAGCTTTCTTT
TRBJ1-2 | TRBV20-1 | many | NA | CSAGSTTKRANYGYTF | TGCAGTGCGGGTAGTACCACAAAGAGGGCTAACTATGGCTACACCTTC
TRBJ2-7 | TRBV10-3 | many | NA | CAISELLGTHSYEQYF | TGTGCCATCAGTGAACTCCTCGGGACGCACTCCTACGAGCAGTACTTC
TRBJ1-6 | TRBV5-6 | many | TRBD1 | CASSLPYGTGGVSSPLHF | TGTGCCAGCAGCTTGCCTTACGGGACAGGGGGAGTCAGTTCACCCCTCCACTTT
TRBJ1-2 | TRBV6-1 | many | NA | CASSDHRGYTF | TGTGCCAGCAGCGATCACCGTGGCTACACCTTC
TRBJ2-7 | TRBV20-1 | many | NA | CSARDRKGTYEQYF | TGCAGTGCTAGAGATCGAAAGGGTACCTACGAGCAGTACTTC
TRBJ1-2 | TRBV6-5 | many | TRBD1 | CASSYDREGGYTF | TGTGCCAGCAGTTACGACAGGGAGGGAGGCTACACCTTC
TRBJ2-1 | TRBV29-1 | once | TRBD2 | CSVSYPGTSGSSYSSYNEQFF | TGCAGCGTCTCCTACCCCGGGACTAGCGGGAGTTCTTATAGTTCCTACAATGAGCAGTTCTTC
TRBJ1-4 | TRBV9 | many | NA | CASSVGFMDEKLFF | TGTGCCAGCAGCGTAGGGTTTATGGATGAAAAACTGTTTTTT
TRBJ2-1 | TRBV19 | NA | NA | CASSTRQFSYNEQFF | TGTGCCAGTAGTACCCGACAGTTCTCCTACAATGAGCAGTTCTTC
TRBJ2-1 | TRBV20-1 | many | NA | CSAATDRAAYGWQFF | TGCAGTGCTGCGACGGACCGGGCAGCTTACGGGTGGCAGTTCTTC
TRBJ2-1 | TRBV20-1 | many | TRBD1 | CSASPSYRDRRNEQFF | TGCAGTGCTAGTCCTAGTTACCGGGACAGGAGGAATGAGCAGTTCTTC
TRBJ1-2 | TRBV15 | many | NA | CATSSSSVAGYTF | TGTGCCACCAGCAGCTCATCCGTAGCCGGCTACACCTTC
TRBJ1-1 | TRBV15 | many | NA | CATSRGPHGGTEAFF | TGTGCCACCAGCAGGGGACCACACGGCGGCACTGAAGCTTTCTTT
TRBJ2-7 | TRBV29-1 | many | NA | CSVADVGAYEQYF | TGCAGCGTTGCTGATGTGGGAGCCTACGAGCAGTACTTC
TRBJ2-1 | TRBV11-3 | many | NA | CASSLDPYNEQFF | TGTGCCAGCAGCTTAGATCCCTACAATGAGCAGTTCTTC